The 6 T cell receptor beta chains below come from one sample, sequenced in a study of beta chain features in type 1 diabetes. The antigens of these receptors remain unknown. All of the isolated RNA was reverse transcribed, so expressed TCRB transcripts were sequenced. Libraries were prepared by immunoSEQ multiplex PCR; TCRdb keeps only in-frame clonotypes and omits some of them. The data hold 20,000 to 25,000 clones, with about 69% observed a single time. Study-level findings and limits: Moderate but significant shortening of TCRB CDR3s was recorded in all four CD4+ subsets from Type 1 diabetes patients.

Sequenced sample: Tregs from blood. The receptors come from a man aged 18 to 35 with type 1 diabetes.

The chain joins TRBV10-3 to TRBJ2-2; the match to TRBD1 covers 8 bases. The germline V gene encodes CDR1 ENHRY and CDR2 SYGVKD. The CDR3 has 17 amino acids. Trimming at V came to 6 bases and at J to 2 bases, leaving 11 bases not matched to a gene. DNA of the CDR3: TGTGCCATCAGGCGCTTTACGACAGGGGTAAACACCGGGGAGCTGTTTTTT. Amino acids: CAIRRFTTGVNTGELFF.

In its sample, this clone was seen a few times. The rearrangement joins TRBV7-8 to TRBJ2-2; 7 nucleotides match TRBD1. The CDR3 sequence is 15 residues long. CDR1 is SGHVS, CDR2 FQNEAQ, per germline. The trim removed 6 bases at V and 6 bases at J, leaving 10 bases unmatched. The CDR3 DNA sequence: TGTGCCAGCAGACCGTTACAGGGGATCGCCGGGGAGCTGTTTTTT. Protein product: CASRPLQGIAGELFF.

A single count supports this clone. The rearrangement links TRBV6-6 to TRBJ2-7; possibly TRBD2 for D (5 bases). The CDR3 sequence is 14 residues long. CDR1 and CDR2 (germline): MNHNY, SVGAGI (reference sequence). Deletions cut 0 bases from V and 7 bases from J, with 13 bases between. The DNA for the CDR3 is TGTGCCAGCAGTTACTCGCGACCAACGGGGGAGCAGTACTTC. Translated, it gives CASSYSRPTGEQYF.

The chain couples TRBV12-1 to TRBJ2-1; the table gives TRBD2 as D, unverified against the DNA. TRBV12-1 is marked as a pseudogene. This CDR3 has 14 residues. The CDR3 is CASSFPREGNEQFF. CDR3 nucleotide sequence: TGTGCCAGCAGCTTTCCTCGGGAAGGGAATGAGCAGTTCTTC.

This clone came up once. The chain couples TRBV7-2 to TRBJ2-7; TRBD2 matches 7 bases. CDR3 length: 15 residues. The ends lost 1 base at V and 2 bases at J; junction bases unmatched: 5. Germline V gives CDR1 SGHTA, CDR2 FQGNSA. The CDR3, as DNA: TGTGCCAGCAGCTTAGTGCTAGCGGCCCCCTACGAGCAGTACTTC. Its protein product is CASSLVLAAPYEQYF.

The rearrangement links TRBV5-1 to TRBJ1-1; 10 nucleotides align to TRBD1. This CDR3 is 15 amino acids long. V gave up 3 bases and J gave up 3 bases; unmatched junction bases: 5. Germline lookup yields CDR1 SGHRS and CDR2 YFSETQ. The CDR3 region is CASSSRTGGDTEAFF. CDR3 nucleotide sequence: TGCGCCAGCAGCTCGAGGACAGGGGGGGACACTGAAGCTTTCTTT. The complete variable domain, with remaining parts taken from reference TRBV5-1 and TRBJ1-1, reads KAGVTQTPRYLIKTRGQQVTLSCSPISGHRSVSWYQQTPGQGLQFLFEYFSETQRNKGNFPGRFSGRQFSNSRSEMNVSTLELGDSALYLCASSSRTGGDTEAFFGQGTRLTVV.